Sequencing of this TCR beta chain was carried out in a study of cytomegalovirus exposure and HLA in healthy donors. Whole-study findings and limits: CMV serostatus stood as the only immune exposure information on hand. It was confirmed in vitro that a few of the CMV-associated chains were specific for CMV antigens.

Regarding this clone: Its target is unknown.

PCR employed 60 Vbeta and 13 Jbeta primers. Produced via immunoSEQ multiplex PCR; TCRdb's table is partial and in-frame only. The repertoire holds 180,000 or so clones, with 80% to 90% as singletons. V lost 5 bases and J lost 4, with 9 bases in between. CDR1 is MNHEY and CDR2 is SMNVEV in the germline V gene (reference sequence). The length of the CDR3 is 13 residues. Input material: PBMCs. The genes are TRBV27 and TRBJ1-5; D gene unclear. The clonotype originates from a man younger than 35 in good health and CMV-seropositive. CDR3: CASSRGWNQPQHF. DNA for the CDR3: TGTGCCAGCAGTCGCGGGTGGAATCAGCCCCAGCATTTT.